This T cell receptor beta chain was identified during a study of sequential checkpoint blockade in melanoma. This sample's treatment: randomized to nivolumab then ipilimumab (arm A) or the reverse (arm B). The CDR3 runs to 15 residues. Germline V lookup: CDR1 SGDLS, CDR2 YYNGEE. Trimming took off 4 bases at V and 2 bases at J, with 13 bases between the two ends. Sequencing used immunoSEQ multiplex PCR; TCRdb keeps in-frame clones, though not all of them. The sample records approximately 9,300 clones, less than 85% being singletons. This specimen consisted of CD8+ T cells sorted from blood (inferred from file names), obtained from a patient given nivolumab and ipilimumab in sequence. The chain couples TRBV9 to TRBJ1-5, with D unresolved. The clonotype comes from a human donor with melanoma. The CDR3 reads CASSLSGSGNQPQHF. The CDR3 region has the DNA TGTGCCAGCAGCCTAAGCGGTAGTGGCAATCAGCCCCAGCATTTT.